What follows are 17 T cell receptor beta chains derived from one specimen sequenced in a study of blood T cell repertoires in COVID-19. Repertoires were generated with immunoSEQ multiplex PCR, while TCRdb's copy carries only in-frame clones and drops some. The table includes 250,000 to 350,000 clones, 70% to 90% detected once. The material sequenced was PBMCs or T cells enriched from blood (not recorded which). These TCRs come from a woman younger than 45 who had recovered from COVID-19.

The gene calls are TRBV29-1 and TRBJ2-5, with 7 bases lining up with TRBD2. Germline trimming cut 4 bases from V and 5 bases from J; bases unmatched to any gene: 4. This CDR3 spans 12 amino acids. Germline V lookup: CDR1 SQVTM, CDR2 ANQGSEA. This CDR3 is CSVGWRGETQYF. The CDR3 coding sequence is TGCAGCGTTGGGTGGCGGGGGGAGACCCAGTACTTC.

The V gene is TRBV3-1 (or the pseudogene TRBV3-2), the J gene TRBJ2-3; 14 nucleotides agree with TRBD2. V was pared by 4 bases and J by 2 bases, with 5 bases of the junction left unmatched. Germline assignment: CDR1 LGHDT and CDR2 YNNKEL (reference sequence). This CDR3 region has 17 residues. Here the CDR3 DNA reads TGTGCCAGCAGCCGGACTAGCGGGGGGCACGTCACAGATACGCAGTATTTT. It yields the protein CASSRTSGGHVTDTQYF.

The rearrangement links TRBV5-1 to TRBJ1-6, with 8 nucleotides matching TRBD1. In germline, CDR1 is SGHRS, CDR2 YFSETQ. Losses at the gene ends were 5 bases for V and 5 bases for J; bases not matched to a gene: 15. The CDR3 runs to 18 residues. Here the CDR3 DNA reads TGCGCCAGCAGTCGCACCTTCCGCCAGGGGGCAAATAATTCACCCCTCCACTTT. It specifies CASSRTFRQGANNSPLHF.

This clone has just one count. CDR3 bases: TGTGCCAGCAGCGTTCAGGGACAGGGTTCAAATACGCAGTATTTT. As protein: CASSVQGQGSNTQYF. The genes are TRBV5-4 and TRBJ2-3, with 9 bases aligning to TRBD1. Germline CDR1 and CDR2: SGHNT and YYREEE (reference sequence). The CDR3 is made up of 15 amino acids. The V segment lost 4 bases and the J segment 7 bases; nucleotides outside the gene matches: 10.

The rearrangement uses TRBV7-2 and TRBJ1-2, with 9 bases lining up with TRBD1. The CDR3 contains 15 residues. CDR1 and CDR2 (germline): SGHTA, FQGNSA. The ends lost 4 bases at V and 8 bases at J; junction bases unmatched: 11. The CDR3 bases are TGTGCCAGCAGCTCGGGGGACAGGGATTTGCGAGGCTACACCTTC. Translated: CASSSGDRDLRGYTF.

The rearrangement joins TRBV5-1 to TRBJ2-3; the match to TRBD2 covers 11 bases. The junction had 10 bases not matched to a gene; V was cut back by 0 bases and J by 4 bases. Germline CDR1 and CDR2: SGHRS and YFSETQ. The CDR3 has 18 residues. The CDR3, as DNA: TGCGCCAGCAGCTTGGGAGGTAGCGGGGGGGCCTGGGCAGATACGCAGTATTTT. Translating it yields CASSLGGSGGAWADTQYF.

This CDR3 is CAWRRAGRPEAFF. The CDR3 nucleotides read TGTGCCTGGAGGCGGGCGGGGCGCCCTGAAGCTTTCTTT. The J gene is TRBJ1-1, the V gene TRBV30, with D perhaps TRBD1 (5 bases). The germline V gene has CDR1 GTSNPN and CDR2 SVGIG (reference sequence). V gave up 3 bases and J gave up 6 bases, with 14 bases separating them. The CDR3 contains 13 residues. The entire variable domain, with the rest obtained from reference TRBV30 and TRBJ1-1, is as follows: SQTIHQWPATLVQPVGSPLSLECTVEGTSNPNLYWYRQAAGRGLQLLFYSVGIGQISSEVPQNLSASRPQDRQFILSSKKLLLSDSGFYLCAWRRAGRPEAFFGQGTRLTVV.

The chain links TRBV9 to TRBJ1-5; 8 nucleotides line up with TRBD1. CDR1 and CDR2 (germline): SGDLS, YYNGEE. This CDR3 spans 14 amino acids. Losses at the gene ends were 3 bases for V and 7 bases for J; bases not matched to a gene: 6. This CDR3 reads CASSGGQGRQPQHF. CDR3 sequence (DNA): TGTGCCAGCAGCGGCGGACAGGGCCGACAGCCCCAGCATTTT. Together with reference TRBV9 and TRBJ1-5, the CDR3 gives the full variable domain: DSGVTQTPKHLITATGQRVTLRCSPRSGDLSVYWYQQSLDQGLQFLIQYYNGEERAKGNILERFSAQQFPDLHSELNLSSLELGDSALYFCASSGGQGRQPQHFGDGTRLSIL.

This clone was observed a single time. The chain recombines TRBV7-6 with TRBJ1-3, with D maybe TRBD1 (5 bases). CDR1 is SGHVS and CDR2 is FNYEAQ in the germline V gene. This CDR3 region has 15 residues. The V end lost 3 bases, the J end lost 0 bases, and 9 bases lay between the germline ends. DNA for the CDR3: TGTGCCAGCAGCTTGGGGGGGAACTCTGGAAACACCATATATTTT. This codes for CASSLGGNSGNTIYF. Full variable domain (rest looked up from reference TRBV7-6 and TRBJ1-3): GAGVSQSPRYKVTKRGQDVALRCDPISGHVSLYWYRQALGQGPEFLTYFNYEAQQDKSGLPNDRFSAERPEGSISTLTIQRTEQRDSAMYRCASSLGGNSGNTIYFGEGSWLTVV.

The chain carries TRBV7-3 and TRBJ2-1; the match to TRBD2 covers 11 bases. After removal of 5 bases from V and 2 bases from J, the junction contained 2 bases not matched to a gene. The CDR3 spans 15 residues. Per germline, CDR1 SGHTA and CDR2 FQGTGA. CDR3 protein: CASSLSGGAYNEQFF. In DNA, the CDR3 is TGTGCCAGCAGCCTTAGCGGGGGGGCCTACAATGAGCAGTTCTTC.

This clone was counted a single time. V and J are TRBV18 and TRBJ2-7; 8 nucleotides match TRBD1. From germline, CDR1 is KGHSH and CDR2 LQKENI. The CDR3 is 14 residues long. The junction had 7 bases not matched to a gene; V was cut back by 3 bases and J by 6 bases. CDR3 sequence reads: CASSPETGGGEQYF. In DNA form, the CDR3 reads TGTGCCAGCTCACCCGAAACAGGGGGTGGCGAGCAGTACTTC.

This clone was seen only a few times. This chain uses TRBV30 with TRBJ1-6, with 7 bases aligning to TRBD1. CDR3 length: 13 amino acids. Germline assignment: CDR1 GTSNPN and CDR2 SVGIG (reference sequence). Losses at the gene ends were 3 bases for V and 5 bases for J; bases not matched to a gene: 1. CDR3 in amino acids: CAWRGTDNSPLHF. The CDR3 DNA is TGTGCCTGGAGGGGGACAGATAATTCACCCCTCCACTTT.

With regard to this clone: A far larger clone differs by one base, so this is likely a read error. This chain connects TRBV5-6 to TRBJ1-1, with D maybe TRBD1 (6 bases). Looked up from germline, CDR1 is SGHDT and CDR2 is YYEEEE. Trimming took 3 bases from V and 1 from J, leaving 7 bases between them. The CDR3 covers 13 residues. In DNA, the CDR3 is TGTGCCAGCAGCTACAGGGAGAACACTGAAGCTTTCTTT. It yields the protein CASSYRENTEAFF.

The chain joins TRBV3-1 (or the pseudogene TRBV3-2) to TRBJ1-5, with 10 nucleotides matching TRBD1. The CDR3 consists of 18 residues. Germline trimming cut 0 bases from V and 0 bases from J; bases unmatched to any gene: 5. Germline V lookup: CDR1 LGHDT, CDR2 YNNKEL (reference sequence). The CDR3 DNA is TGTGCCAGCAGCCAAGATATAGGGACAGGGGCTAGCAATCAGCCCCAGCATTTT. It translates to CASSQDIGTGASNQPQHF.

The genes are TRBV5-1 and TRBJ1-1; tentative D call: TRBD1 (5 bases). Trimming removed 5 bases from V and 1 base from J, with 9 bases in between. Germline CDR1 reads SGHRS; CDR2 reads YFSETQ. The CDR3 extends over 13 amino acids. The CDR3 DNA follows: TGCGCCAGCAGATCGGACACGAACACTGAAGCTTTCTTT. Its translation: CASRSDTNTEAFF.

The rearrangement uses TRBV9 and TRBJ2-5, with 9 bases identical to TRBD2. This CDR3 is built from 13 residues. J lost 10 bases, V lost 0 bases, and 4 bases had no gene match. CDR1 is SGDLS and CDR2 is YYNGEE in the germline V gene. The CDR3 region is CASSVVASGDQYF. CDR3 DNA sequence: TGTGCCAGCAGCGTAGTTGCTAGCGGGGACCAGTACTTC.

This sequence joins TRBV12-5 and TRBJ2-7, with TRBD1 matching 12 bases. J gave up 5 bases and V 6 bases, and 8 bases lay outside the gene matches. The CDR3 is made up of 15 amino acids. In germline, CDR1 is LGHNT, CDR2 FRNRAP. DNA for the CDR3: TGTGCTAGTGGGTCCGGGACAGGGGGCCCCAACGAGCAGTACTTC. Translation: CASGSGTGGPNEQYF.